The rows below give T cell receptor beta chains drawn from one sample of a study of identical twins. TCRdb analysed the 5' RACE reads with MiXCR anew, one entry per CDR3 protein. The sample includes 450,000 to 650,000 distinct CDR3 sequences, roughly 15% seen only once; the top ten take roughly 0.4%. In addition, the sample was reused for a study of yellow fever vaccine responses in identical twins.

What was sequenced was CD4+ T cells sorted from blood. Receptors originate from a young woman in good health. The CDR3 runs from the conserved cysteine through the conserved F or W. Rows give clone size only sometimes, using once, few, many, or a class for an expanded clone.

j_gene: TRBJ2-3
abundance: few
v_gene: TRBV5-1
CDR3aa: CASSGQGLRADTQYF

j_gene: TRBJ1-5
abundance: many
v_gene: TRBV12-3/TRBV12-4
CDR3aa: CASSLAGAGQPQHF

j_gene: TRBJ2-3
abundance: -
v_gene: TRBV11-3
CDR3aa: CASSPGVGRKTDTQYF

j_gene: TRBJ2-7
abundance: -
v_gene: TRBV10-2
CDR3aa: CASSSLAGGLYEQYF

j_gene: TRBJ2-1
abundance: few
v_gene: TRBV27
CDR3aa: CASSLTPPRWPSYNEQFF

j_gene: TRBJ2-1
abundance: few
v_gene: TRBV28
CDR3aa: CASSPAGDGNEQFF

j_gene: TRBJ2-1
abundance: -
v_gene: TRBV5-1
CDR3aa: CASRIGTGDNEQFF

j_gene: TRBJ2-2
abundance: many
v_gene: TRBV24-1
CDR3aa: CATSDLRAGELFF

j_gene: TRBJ2-7
abundance: many
v_gene: TRBV3-1
CDR3aa: CASSNNPGVTYEQYF

j_gene: TRBJ1-2
abundance: many
v_gene: TRBV6-1
CDR3aa: CASSEALVVFYGYTF

j_gene: TRBJ2-3
abundance: few
v_gene: TRBV7-9
CDR3aa: CASSLFLLTEGPDTQYF

j_gene: TRBJ1-1
abundance: few
v_gene: TRBV12-3/TRBV12-4
CDR3aa: CASSLDSLNLEAFF

j_gene: TRBJ2-5
abundance: many
v_gene: TRBV12-3/TRBV12-4
CDR3aa: CASSLAGTGETQYF

j_gene: TRBJ2-7
abundance: few
v_gene: TRBV3-1
CDR3aa: CASSQTNGEQYF

j_gene: TRBJ2-2
abundance: few
v_gene: TRBV12-3/TRBV12-4
CDR3aa: CASSFTGGRLGELFF

j_gene: TRBJ2-7
abundance: -
v_gene: TRBV12-3/TRBV12-4
CDR3aa: CASSTTGGNEQYF

j_gene: TRBJ1-5
abundance: few
v_gene: TRBV6-2/TRBV6-3
CDR3aa: CASSYGNNQPQHF

j_gene: TRBJ2-1
abundance: few
v_gene: TRBV20-1
CDR3aa: CSAPFRRGSNEQFF

j_gene: TRBJ2-1
abundance: -
v_gene: TRBV20-1
CDR3aa: CSVYGLGYNEQFF

j_gene: TRBJ2-1
abundance: few
v_gene: TRBV5-5
CDR3aa: CASRQAGVDYNEQFF

j_gene: TRBJ2-2
abundance: many
v_gene: TRBV12-3/TRBV12-4
CDR3aa: CASSPSDRDTGELFF

j_gene: TRBJ2-5
abundance: -
v_gene: TRBV5-1
CDR3aa: CASSSSGAQETQYF

j_gene: TRBJ2-3
abundance: -
v_gene: TRBV2
CDR3aa: CASSERGGQGFGDTQYF

j_gene: TRBJ2-5
abundance: few
v_gene: TRBV2
CDR3aa: CASSVTGPLETQYF

j_gene: TRBJ2-6
abundance: -
v_gene: TRBV5-1
CDR3aa: CASSLEGQGASGANVLTF

j_gene: TRBJ2-2
abundance: -
v_gene: TRBV9
CDR3aa: CASSAQAPSTYTGELFF

j_gene: TRBJ2-7
abundance: -
v_gene: TRBV28
CDR3aa: CASKAGIDEQYF

j_gene: TRBJ2-1
abundance: -
v_gene: TRBV18
CDR3aa: CASSRQGYNEQFF

j_gene: TRBJ2-7
abundance: -
v_gene: TRBV20-1
CDR3aa: CSASLGVSREQYF

j_gene: TRBJ1-1
abundance: -
v_gene: TRBV20-1
CDR3aa: CSARPAGGGLVNTEAFF

j_gene: TRBJ1-1
abundance: -
v_gene: TRBV7-9
CDR3aa: CASSFPTDRKAFF

j_gene: TRBJ1-1
abundance: few
v_gene: TRBV7-9
CDR3aa: CATLAAGVTEAFF

j_gene: TRBJ2-4
abundance: few
v_gene: TRBV11-3
CDR3aa: CASEGQQAQNIQYF

j_gene: TRBJ2-1
abundance: -
v_gene: TRBV5-1
CDR3aa: CASSLERGGNEQFF

j_gene: TRBJ2-1
abundance: -
v_gene: TRBV20-1
CDR3aa: CSAQGTSGAPSYNEQFF

j_gene: TRBJ2-1
abundance: -
v_gene: TRBV7-8
CDR3aa: CASSPLLGDEQFF

j_gene: TRBJ2-1
abundance: -
v_gene: TRBV10-3
CDR3aa: CAISESSGYNEQFF

j_gene: TRBJ2-3
abundance: -
v_gene: TRBV6-5
CDR3aa: CASSYGLAGVTRGTDTQYF

j_gene: TRBJ1-5
abundance: -
v_gene: TRBV10-3
CDR3aa: CAISEGLGQASSQPQHF

j_gene: TRBJ2-1
abundance: -
v_gene: TRBV10-3
CDR3aa: CAMAGTGSYNEQFF

j_gene: TRBJ2-1
abundance: many
v_gene: TRBV20-1
CDR3aa: CSASGRTRGNEQFF

j_gene: TRBJ1-1
abundance: few
v_gene: TRBV20-1
CDR3aa: CSAGSGAEIEAFF

j_gene: TRBJ1-1
abundance: few
v_gene: TRBV5-1
CDR3aa: CASSSRGGTAGWTEAFF

j_gene: TRBJ2-7
abundance: many
v_gene: TRBV12-3/TRBV12-4
CDR3aa: CASSLGGLEQYF

j_gene: TRBJ1-6
abundance: -
v_gene: TRBV12-3/TRBV12-4
CDR3aa: CASSPRDRPNSPLHF

j_gene: TRBJ2-1
abundance: -
v_gene: TRBV5-1
CDR3aa: CASSMSKWTGAGTTYNEQFF

j_gene: TRBJ2-3
abundance: -
v_gene: TRBV5-1
CDR3aa: CASSLAGLVVPDTQYF

j_gene: TRBJ1-5
abundance: -
v_gene: TRBV28
CDR3aa: CASSLGRGGSNQPQHF